These T cell receptor beta chains were read from a single sample in a study of response to subunit inactivated influenza vaccine. In TCRdb, the RT-PCR reads were re-called with MiXCR into one record per CDR3 protein. The sample carries about 520,000 distinct CDR3 sequences, approximately 7.2% recorded once. This specimen was PBMCs from blood, taken 23 months after vaccination. These receptors were obtained from a man aged 50-75 years who received an inactivated influenza vaccine. The CDR3 runs from the conserved cysteine through the conserved F or W. The order of the fields is J gene, clone size, V gene, D gene, CDR3 DNA, CDR3 protein. D genes are given only for firm matches. Size values are once, few and many counts, or a class for expanded clones, and some rows have none.

J: TRBJ2-3
size: -
V: TRBV29-1
D: TRBD2
DNA: TGCAGCGTGGGGGGGAGGACTAGAAGATCCCCAGATACGCAGTATTTT
CDR3: CSVGGRTRRSPDTQYF

J: TRBJ2-3
size: -
V: TRBV5-1
D: TRBD1
DNA: TGCGCCAGCAGCGCCCAACAGGGGGATACGCAGTATTTT
CDR3: CASSAQQGDTQYF

J: TRBJ1-5
size: -
V: TRBV10-3
D: -
DNA: TGTGCCATCAACCAGGGTGGCAATCAGCCCCAGCATTTT
CDR3: CAINQGGNQPQHF

J: TRBJ2-2
size: -
V: TRBV6-1
D: -
DNA: TGTGCCAGCAGTATCCGACGCCGCGGGGAGCTGTTTTTT
CDR3: CASSIRRRGELFF

J: TRBJ2-3
size: few
V: TRBV13
D: TRBD2
DNA: TGTGCCAGCAGCCATAGGACTAGGAGCACAGATACGCAGTATTTT
CDR3: CASSHRTRSTDTQYF

J: TRBJ1-1
size: -
V: TRBV5-1
D: -
DNA: TGCGCCAGCAGCGACCCAGGGACCCTTCGCGCTTTCTTT
CDR3: CASSDPGTLRAFF

J: TRBJ2-7
size: -
V: TRBV2
D: -
DNA: TGTGCCAGCAGTGGGGACATCTACAATGAGCAGTACTTC
CDR3: CASSGDIYNEQYF

J: TRBJ1-1
size: -
V: TRBV6-2/TRBV6-3
D: -
DNA: TGTGCCAGCAACCAACTCCTGAACACTGAAGCTTTCTTT
CDR3: CASNQLLNTEAFF

J: TRBJ2-3
size: -
V: TRBV15
D: TRBD2
DNA: TGTGCCACCAGTTCGACTAGCGGGAGTGTAAGAACGCAGTATTTT
CDR3: CATSSTSGSVRTQYF

J: TRBJ2-7
size: -
V: TRBV7-3
D: -
DNA: TGTGCCAGCAGCCCGGCCGGTGGGGACTACGAGCAGTACTTC
CDR3: CASSPAGGDYEQYF

J: TRBJ2-7
size: -
V: TRBV6-1
D: TRBD1
DNA: TGTGCCAGCAGTGATTTGGGGGACAGGTCCCCGGGGGAGCAGTACTTC
CDR3: CASSDLGDRSPGEQYF

J: TRBJ2-3
size: -
V: TRBV12-3/TRBV12-4
D: TRBD2
DNA: TGTGCCAGCAGTCCGGCGGGGGGGCGCACAGATACGCAGTATTTT
CDR3: CASSPAGGRTDTQYF

J: TRBJ1-5
size: many
V: TRBV7-2
D: TRBD1
DNA: TGTGCCAGCGGGACAGGTCCTAATCAGCCCCAGCATTTT
CDR3: CASGTGPNQPQHF

J: TRBJ2-1
size: many
V: TRBV4-3
D: TRBD2
DNA: TGCGCCAGCAGCCAAGATAGCGGCGGGAGGGCCTACAATGAGCAGTTCTTC
CDR3: CASSQDSGGRAYNEQFF